What follows are 29 T cell receptor beta chains derived from one specimen sequenced in a study of response to subunit inactivated influenza vaccine. TCRdb reanalysed the RT-PCR reads using MiXCR and keeps one entry per CDR3 protein. The table lists hundreds of thousands of distinct CDR3 sequences, 9.5% to 13% of them singletons. Sequences were derived from PBMCs from blood, sampled 40 to 50 days after vaccination. Receptor source: a man over 45 who received an inactivated influenza vaccine.

The chain links TRBV12-3 or TRBV12-4 to TRBJ2-5; D perhaps matches TRBD1 (7 bases). The V end was cut by 5 bases, the J end by 3 bases, with 16 bases between. The CDR3 totals 15 residues. The CDR3 sequence: CASSDAGQFEETQYF. CDR3 nucleotides: TGTGCCAGCAGTGATGCGGGACAGTTCGAAGAGACCCAGTACTTC.

Concerning this clonotype itself: A much larger clone lies one base from this, so it may be a read error. The chain combines TRBV7-9 with TRBJ2-1, with 10 bases fitting TRBD1. There are 16 residues in the CDR3. Germline assignment: CDR1 SEHNR and CDR2 FQNEAQ (reference sequence). Here the CDR3 reads CASSSPGQGLYNEQSF. For the CDR3, the DNA is TGTGCCAGCAGCTCGCCGGGACAGGGGCTTTACAATGAGCAGTCCTTC.

This clonotype has a handful of counts. The chain combines TRBV12-3 or TRBV12-4 with TRBJ2-1; D not resolved. V lost 6 bases and J lost 5, with 26 bases in between. The CDR3 runs 18 residues. The CDR3 is CASRGLPRSAAADNEQFF. CDR3 coding DNA: TGTGCCAGCAGGGGCCTCCCCCGGAGTGCCGCCGCGGACAATGAGCAGTTCTTC.

On this clonotype itself: Germline is not matched at one junction end, which may reflect a read error. The rearrangement joins TRBV24-1 to TRBJ1-5, with 8 bases lining up with TRBD1. The CDR3 consists of 15 residues. CDR1 is KGHDR, CDR2 SFDVKD, per germline. Here the CDR3 DNA reads TGTGCCACCGGTGTGGCAGGGGGCGAGAATCGGCCCCAGCATTTT. Residues: CATGVAGGENRPQHF.

The chain carries TRBV10-3 and TRBJ2-1; 7 nucleotides match TRBD2. The junction had 10 bases not matched to a gene; V was cut back by 6 bases and J by 5 bases. This CDR3 is built from 15 residues. Germline V gene data show CDR1 as ENHRY and CDR2 as SYGVKD. The DNA of the CDR3 is TGTGCCATCAGCCGGGACCTTGGGACTAACAATGAGCAGTTCTTC. Its translation: CAISRDLGTNNEQFF.

This clonotype was observed at least ten times. The J gene is TRBJ1-1, the V gene TRBV12-3 or TRBV12-4, with a possible D match to TRBD1 (5 bases). Deletions cut 7 bases from V and 6 bases from J, with 12 bases between. The CDR3 runs to 12 residues. CDR3 residues: CASTQGRAEAFF. DNA for the CDR3: TGTGCCAGCACCCAGGGACGGGCTGAAGCTTTCTTT.

This clonotype was counted ten times or more. The CDR3 reads CSARDGGPSTDTQYF. CDR3 bases: TGCAGTGCTAGAGATGGCGGGCCTAGCACAGATACGCAGTATTTT. The V gene is TRBV20-1, the J gene TRBJ2-3; possible D gene TRBD2, 5 bases. The V end lost 0 bases, the J end lost 0 bases, and 10 bases lay between the germline ends. Germline V gives CDR1 DFQATT, CDR2 SNEGSKA (reference sequence). This CDR3 contains 15 residues.

This clonotype turned up a few times. The CDR3 protein is CASSHAPRGQANEKLFF. The DNA of the CDR3 is TGTGCCAGCAGCCACGCCCCCAGGGGACAGGCGAATGAAAAACTGTTTTTT. This rearrangement joins TRBV11-2 to TRBJ1-4; 8 bases are shared with TRBD1. The CDR3 covers 17 residues. Germline CDR1 is SGHAT and CDR2 is FQNNGV. Trimming cost V 5 bases and J 5 bases; bases outside gene matches: 13.

This clonotype was recorded at least ten times. V usage is TRBV5-5 and J usage is TRBJ2-2, with 7 bases identical to TRBD2. The V segment lost 2 bases and the J segment 6 bases; nucleotides outside the gene matches: 7. The germline gives CDR1 SGHKS, CDR2 YYEKEE (reference sequence). The CDR3 sequence is 15 residues long. The CDR3 DNA reads TGTGCCAGCAGCTTTCAGGGAGGGAGCCCCGGGGAGCTGTTTTTT. Its translation is CASSFQGGSPGELFF.

This clonotype turned up a few times. This chain links TRBV5-1 with TRBJ2-5; D is undetermined. The V end lost 0 bases, the J end lost 4 bases, and 10 bases lay between the germline ends. Germline V CDR1 and CDR2: SGHRS, YFSETQ. CDR3 length: 14 amino acids. The CDR3 DNA follows: TGCGCCAGCAGCTTGGATACAGTAGGAGAGACCCAGTACTTC. Its translation is CASSLDTVGETQYF.

This clonotype was counted a few times. V is TRBV7-2 and J is TRBJ2-4; maybe TRBD1 (5 bases). CDR1 is SGHTA, CDR2 FQGNSA, per germline. Trimming left V 1 base short and J 4 bases short, with 14 bases between. CDR3 size: 16 residues. Written as DNA, the CDR3 is TGTGCCAGCAGCTTAGTCCGGACATCCCGAAAAAACATTCAGTACTTC. This gives the protein CASSLVRTSRKNIQYF.

This clonotype came up a few times. The V call is TRBV29-1, the J call TRBJ1-1; D remains unclear. V gave up 8 bases and J gave up 1 base, with 14 bases separating them. The CDR3 extends over 13 amino acids. Germline lookup yields CDR1 SQVTM and CDR2 ANQGSEA. The CDR3 here is CSSKWVGNTEAFF. The DNA for the CDR3 is TGCAGCTCAAAGTGGGTGGGGAACACTGAAGCTTTCTTT.

This clonotype was picked up a small number of times. The rearrangement joins TRBV4-1 to TRBJ2-7; D might be TRBD2 (6 bases). Germline V CDR1 and CDR2: MGHRA, YSYEKL. This CDR3 has 14 residues. V was trimmed by 4 bases and J by 5 bases, leaving 15 bases between them. The CDR3 bases are TGCGCCAGCAGCCGCGGGGACCTGAGCGACGAGCAGTACTTC. Residues: CASSRGDLSDEQYF.

A few counts support this clonotype. The chain has TRBV5-6 and TRBJ2-5, with D perhaps matching TRBD2 (6 bases). This CDR3 is built from 16 residues. Germline V gene sequence: CDR1 SGHDT, CDR2 YYEEEE. Trimming took 0 bases from V and 5 from J, leaving 17 bases between them. The CDR3 DNA sequence: TGTGCCAGCAGCTTGGAGGGACTCCCCTTTGAGGAGACCCAGTACTTC. It codes for CASSLEGLPFEETQYF. The full variable domain, its missing parts supplied by reference TRBV5-6 and TRBJ2-5, is DAGVTQSPTHLIKTRGQQVTLRCSPKSGHDTVSWYQQALGQGPQFIFQYYEEEERQRGNFPDRFSGHQFPNYSSELNVNALLLGDSALYLCASSLEGLPFEETQYFGPGTRLLVL.

This clonotype has a handful of counts. This chain connects TRBV25-1 to TRBJ2-1, with TRBD2 matching 12 bases. Germline-derived CDR1 and CDR2 are MGHDK and SYGVNS. This CDR3 comprises 18 residues. V was pared by 0 bases and J by 9 bases, with 12 bases of the junction left unmatched. The CDR3 spells CASSEYIASGRAVGEQFF. CDR3 bases: TGTGCCAGCAGTGAATATATCGCTAGCGGGAGGGCCGTAGGTGAGCAGTTCTTC.

This clonotype was observed a handful of times. The chain links TRBV24-1 to TRBJ2-2, with unresolved D. The ends were cut back, 5 bases at V and 0 bases at J, with 12 bases in the middle. CDR1 is KGHDR, CDR2 SFDVKD, per germline. The CDR3 spans 16 residues. The chain's CDR3 is CATSASDYSNTGELFF. The CDR3 region has the DNA TGTGCCACCAGTGCGTCCGATTACTCGAACACCGGGGAGCTGTTTTTT.

This clonotype came up many times. The rearrangement joins TRBV11-2 to TRBJ2-7; 9 bases match TRBD2. Unmatched junction bases numbered 3, after V lost 2 bases and J lost 7 bases. The CDR3 totals 13 residues. CDR1 is SGHAT and CDR2 is FQNNGV in the germline V gene. The CDR3, as DNA: TGTGCCAGCAGCTTACTAGCGGGAAAAGAGCAGTACTTC. The encoded protein is CASSLLAGKEQYF.

This clonotype has more than one count but fewer than ten. The rearrangement joins TRBV28 to TRBJ2-5; 11 nucleotides line up with TRBD1. Germline V gene lookup returns CDR1 MDHEN and CDR2 SYDVKM. V lost 5 bases and J lost 4; bases outside the gene matches: 9. The CDR3 spans 16 residues. The CDR3 DNA follows: TGTGCCAGCAGTCTACCCAGGACAGGGGGCGTAGAGACCCAGTACTTC. Its protein product is CASSLPRTGGVETQYF.

This clonotype was observed a few times. This chain connects TRBV15 to TRBJ2-7; D is possibly TRBD1 or TRBD2 (5 bases each). Germline assignment: CDR1 LNHNV and CDR2 YYDKDF (reference sequence). This CDR3 is built from 15 residues. V was cut by 1 base and J by 5 bases, with 15 bases left in between. The chain's CDR3 is CATSRVGVRGHEQYF. In DNA form, the CDR3 reads TGTGCCACCAGCAGAGTAGGGGTACGGGGTCACGAGCAGTACTTC.

The chain employs TRBV4-2 and TRBJ2-5; 16 nucleotides match TRBD2. Trimming removed 3 bases from V and 4 bases from J; junction bases left unmatched: 5. From germline, CDR1 is LGHNA and CDR2 YNFKEQ. The CDR3 is 17 amino acids. CDR3 DNA: TGTGCCAGCAGCCAGGGGACTAGCGGGGGGGCCGGAGAGACCCAGTACTTC. Protein: CASSQGTSGGAGETQYF.

This clonotype was recorded many times. V usage is TRBV7-9 and J usage is TRBJ2-7; a possible D gene is TRBD1 (6 bases). CDR3 length: 13 residues. Looked up from germline, CDR1 is SEHNR and CDR2 is FQNEAQ (reference sequence). Trimming took 7 bases from V and 2 from J, leaving 12 bases between them. CDR3 sequence: CASTGTLTYEQYF. The CDR3 nucleotides are TGTGCCAGCACAGGGACACTAACCTACGAGCAGTACTTC. Complete variable domain (other parts from reference TRBV7-9 and TRBJ2-7): DTGVSQNPRHKITKRGQNVTFRCDPISEHNRLYWYRQTLGQGPEFLTYFQNEAQLEKSRLLSDRFSAERPKGSFSTLEIQRTEQGDSAMYLCASTGTLTYEQYFGPGTRLTVT.

This clonotype was counted ten times or more. This chain joins TRBV12-3 or TRBV12-4 and TRBJ1-2; TRBD1 aligns across 7 bases. Trimming removed 5 bases from V and 2 bases from J; junction bases left unmatched: 8. The CDR3 is 15 residues long. The CDR3 DNA reads TGTGCCAGCAGTCCCCTAATGACAGGGAACTATGGCTACACCTTC. It codes for CASSPLMTGNYGYTF.

The chain has TRBV7-3 and TRBJ2-4; TRBD1 matches 9 bases. The trim removed 5 bases at V and 7 bases at J, leaving 9 bases unmatched. Germline V gene data show CDR1 as SGHTA and CDR2 as FQGTGA. This CDR3 has 15 residues. The CDR3 region has the DNA TGTGCCAGCAGCCCCAACCGAGACAGGGGGAACATTCAGTACTTC. Amino acids: CASSPNRDRGNIQYF.

The genes are TRBV6-1 and TRBJ1-6; D perhaps matches TRBD1 (6 bases). The CDR3 is made up of 15 amino acids. Germline-derived CDR1 and CDR2 are MNHNS and SASEGT. Trimming removed 9 bases at V and 4 bases at J, with 16 bases between. CDR3 loop: CASKTGTPYNSPLHF. CDR3 nucleotides: TGTGCCAGTAAGACAGGAACTCCATATAATTCACCCCTCCACTTT.

About this clonotype: A clone one base away is much larger, so this may be a read error. The chain joins TRBV20-1 to TRBJ2-1, with D uncertain. From germline, CDR1 is DFQATT and CDR2 SNEGSKA (reference sequence). V shed 1 base and J shed 2 bases, with 15 bases lying between them. CDR3 length: 16 amino acids. CDR3 protein: CSARGALSLTYNEQFF. The CDR3 DNA sequence: TGCAGTGCTAGAGGGGCTCTCTCGCTCACCTACAATGAGCAGTTCTTC.

Points on this clonotype: This may come from a read error, since a much larger clone is one base off. The chain joins TRBV28 to TRBJ2-1; the D gene is possibly TRBD2 (5 bases). The assigned J gene may be wrong: the sequence end matches TRBJ2-7 better. Germline loops: CDR1 MDHEN, CDR2 SYDVKM. There are 15 residues in the CDR3. For the CDR3, the DNA is TGTGCCAGCAGTTTGCGGATTGGGAGAGTCAATGAGCAGTACTTC. This sequence encodes CASSLRIGRVNEQYF.

In its sample, this clonotype was seen a few times. In DNA, the CDR3 is TGTGCCAGCAGCGTCAGGGTAAGGAACACTGAAGCTTTCTTT. This gives the protein CASSVRVRNTEAFF. The rearrangement joins TRBV11-2 to TRBJ1-1; D is perhaps TRBD1 (5 bases). This CDR3 spans 14 amino acids. V dropped 5 bases and J dropped 1 base, with 11 bases sitting between them. Germline V gene data show CDR1 as SGHAT and CDR2 as FQNNGV.

V is TRBV13 and J is TRBJ2-5; no definite D call. With 6 bases removed from V and 3 bases from J, the gap between germline ends came to 8 bases. Germline loops: CDR1 PRHDT, CDR2 FYEKMQ (reference sequence). CDR3 length: 12 amino acids. CDR3: CASRRAEETQYF. CDR3 nucleotides: TGTGCCAGCAGACGGGCGGAAGAGACCCAGTACTTC.

Many counts were recorded for this clonotype. V gene TRBV3-1 combines with J gene TRBJ1-6; 8 bases are shared with TRBD1. V lost 4 bases to trimming and J lost 8 bases; unmatched junction nucleotides: 4. The CDR3 has 14 residues. Germline CDR1 is LGHDT and CDR2 is YNNKEL (reference sequence). CDR3 amino acids: CASSPGGADSPLHF. CDR3 sequence (DNA): TGTGCCAGCAGCCCAGGGGGCGCCGATTCACCCCTCCACTTT.